This T cell receptor (beta chain) was documented in a study of identifying expanded T cells in peripheral blood. Germline trimming cut 4 bases from V and 2 bases from J; bases unmatched to any gene: 2. Per germline, CDR1 ENHRY and CDR2 SYGVKD. This CDR3 region has 14 residues. Data came from immunoSEQ multiplex PCR; TCRdb stores just in-frame clones and leaves some out. The sample consists of 95,000 to 100,000 clones, roughly 89% of them appearing once. The sequence was collected from a person aged 18 to 70 in good health. Sequencing was performed on blood. The chain joins TRBV10-3 to TRBJ2-1, with 7 bases identical to TRBD2. CDR3 sequence (DNA): TGTGCCATCAGTGTGGGGGGGGCCTACAATGAGCAGTTCTTC. It yields the protein CAISVGGAYNEQFF.